The rows below give T cell receptor beta chains drawn from one sample of a study of cytomegalovirus exposure and HLA in healthy donors. Profiled with immunoSEQ multiplex PCR; TCRdb holds only in-frame clones, not every one. The sample lists over 150,000 clones; roughly 79% were seen once. Sequenced input: PBMCs. All receptors derive from a male donor in good health and CMV-seropositive. Each CDR3 is given with its conserved first and last residue. Fields, in order: CDR3 protein, V gene, J gene.

CASSTRQGFACKAFF	TRBV11-2	TRBJ1-1
CASSLRSGVPDGYTF	TRBV5-1	TRBJ1-2
CASTNPRRDRGTDTQYF	TRBV7-9	TRBJ2-3
CASSEGPHTEAFF	TRBV25-1	TRBJ1-1
CASSLPGQGRGYTF	TRBV11-2	TRBJ1-2
CASSYFSGELFF	TRBV6-6	TRBJ2-2
CASSLERAQETQYF	TRBV5-1	TRBJ2-5
CASSQDFAAASSYNEQFF	TRBV4-1	TRBJ2-1
CASSSRDRGVYNEKLFF	TRBV19	TRBJ1-4
CASSLAATSGNNEQFF	TRBV13	TRBJ2-1
CASSQLTSAFPDTQYF	TRBV11-2	TRBJ2-3
CASSTGGQGNYGYTF	TRBV19	TRBJ1-2
CASSQYLAGGSNEQFF	TRBV4-2	TRBJ2-1
CASSLGPGRGRNYGYTF	TRBV13	TRBJ1-2
CASSLRGGNVEQYF	TRBV5-1	.
CASSVDGQGWNEQFF	TRBV9	TRBJ2-1
CASSLGQVYQPQHF	TRBV7-2	TRBJ1-5
CASSWGTGLAAKDEQFF	TRBV19	TRBJ2-1
CASSPGQKTSYEQYF	TRBV25-1	TRBJ2-7
CASCWRAGNTIYF	TRBV6-1	TRBJ1-3
CASSPREGEVTQYF	TRBV7-9	TRBJ2-5
CASNQNRGDTQYF	TRBV5-3	TRBJ2-3
CASSAQGARGYGYTF	TRBV19	TRBJ1-2
CASSEMGASGGFTDTQYF	TRBV2	TRBJ2-3
CASSLTGSGTYEQYF	TRBV5-6	TRBJ2-7
CASSPTGTEVGYEQYF	TRBV5-1	TRBJ2-7
CASSPPGQGVINGYTF	TRBV5-4	TRBJ1-2
CASVWGQGSYEQYF	TRBV25-1	TRBJ2-7
CASSPRGTGELFF	TRBV2	TRBJ2-2
CASDRGSTGELFF	TRBV5-1	TRBJ2-2
CAWSVVRQGLGEKLFF	TRBV30	TRBJ1-4
CASSGDRGGKLFF	TRBV10-2	TRBJ1-4
CASSFARQPGYTF	TRBV6-6	TRBJ1-2
CAWSDGLIYSNQPQHF	TRBV30	TRBJ1-5
CASSYRPGLDEQYF	TRBV6-5	TRBJ2-7
CASSDPAGGTGELFF	TRBV10-1	TRBJ2-2
CASSIRGLAGGGDTQYF	TRBV19	TRBJ2-3
CASSLTDRGFGTQYF	TRBV7-9	TRBJ2-5
CASSGGQASSYEQYF	TRBV5-4	TRBJ2-7
CASSQEPTDTYGYTF	TRBV5-4	TRBJ1-2
CASSWDRGAATEAFF	TRBV5-1	TRBJ1-1
CASSLAGGENTIYF	TRBV5-4	TRBJ1-3
CASSWTSGSTGELFF	TRBV19	TRBJ2-2
CASSSNGGLYTQYF	TRBV11-2	TRBJ2-3
CASSYRHRATEAFF	TRBV6-6	TRBJ1-1